The 27 T cell receptor beta chains below were found in one sample sequenced in a study of CD8 T cells in Susac syndrome (dated by TCRdb to between 2018 and 2020). Library prep was done by the immunoSEQ multiplex PCR assay. RNA was extracted using the RNeasy kit, and about 0.45 to 1 ug of the RNA was reverse transcribed with random hexamers. TCRdb handled the public reads itself, with Q25 trimming in fastp and clone calling in MiXCR, and kept productive beta chains. Each entry merges the rows of one CDR3 protein and shows their most common DNA and genes. In this sample the table shows 160,000 or so distinct CDR3 sequences, approximately 94% of which occur a single time. Approximately 0.11% of the sample lies in the top ten. The sample was CD4+ T cells from PBMCs. Receptors were obtained from a human donor with Susac syndrome.

The chain uses TRBV5-4 and TRBJ2-5; TRBD1 agrees at 7 bases. Unmatched junction bases numbered 2, after V lost 3 bases and J lost 0 bases. Germline CDR1 SGHNT, CDR2 YYREEE (reference sequence). This CDR3 is built from 14 residues. CDR3 residues: CASSSQGNQETQYF. CDR3 bases: TGTGCCAGCAGCTCACAGGGGAACCAAGAGACCCAGTACTTC. The whole variable domain, filled in from reference TRBV5-4 and TRBJ2-5, reads ETGVTQSPTHLIKTRGQQVTLRCSSQSGHNTVSWYQQALGQGPQFIFQYYREEENGRGNFPPRFSGLQFPNYSSELNVNALELDDSALYLCASSSQGNQETQYFGPGTRLLVL.

The chain carries TRBV20-1 and TRBJ2-5; perhaps D is TRBD1 or TRBD2 (5 bases each). The CDR3 length is 14 residues. V was pared by 2 bases and J by 5 bases, with 15 bases between. Per the germline V gene, CDR1 is DFQATT and CDR2 is SNEGSKA (reference sequence). The CDR3 is CSARPTRGGETQYF. CDR3 DNA sequence: TGCAGTGCTAGACCGACGAGGGGTGGGGAGACCCAGTACTTC.

This sequence joins TRBV29-1 and TRBJ2-5; 8 bases are a match to TRBD2. V trimming: 3 bases; J trimming: 5 bases; junction bases outside the gene matches: 8. The length of the CDR3 is 14 residues. The germline V gene has CDR1 SQVTM and CDR2 ANQGSEA. In DNA, the CDR3 is TGCAGCGTTGAGGGCGGGGGGCCGTCCGAGACCCAGTACTTC. It translates to CSVEGGGPSETQYF.

CDR3 protein: CSVGLRFNEQYF. The CDR3 DNA follows: TGCAGCGTTGGGCTCAGATTCAACGAGCAGTACTTC. The chain employs TRBV29-1 and TRBJ2-7, with D uncertain. This CDR3 region has 12 residues. The V end lost 4 bases, the J end lost 5 bases, and 12 bases lay between the germline ends. Germline V gene sequence: CDR1 SQVTM, CDR2 ANQGSEA.

A note on this clonotype: Because the CDR3's place on the DNA is in doubt, the DNA is left out and the CDR3 is given as listed by TCRdb. This chain connects TRBV7-9 to TRBJ2-7; TRBD1 is the table's D call and was not checked against the DNA. The CDR3 contains 14 residues when both ends are counted. Germline CDR1 is SEHNR and CDR2 is FQNEAQ (reference sequence). The CDR3 spells CASSFGQGLGEQYF.

This chain joins TRBV6-6 and TRBJ1-6; 9 positions match TRBD1. Germline V gives CDR1 MNHNY, CDR2 SVGAGI (reference sequence). V was clipped by 10 bases and J by 10 bases; unmatched bases: 8. The CDR3 extends over 13 amino acids. The CDR3 nucleotides are TGTGCCATCAGCCCGGGACAGGGCTCACCCCTCCACTTT. Amino acid sequence: CAISPGQGSPLHF.

This clonotype was picked up a small number of times. The CDR3, as DNA: TGTGCCAGCAGCCAAGAAGAAGGCTATGGCTACACCTTC. Protein: CASSQEEGYGYTF. The gene calls are TRBV14 and TRBJ1-2; D uncertain. The germline V gene encodes CDR1 SGHDN and CDR2 FVKESK. The CDR3 is made up of 13 amino acids. The germline V and J ends were trimmed by 0 bases and 4 bases, with 6 bases remaining between them.

This chain joins TRBV11-2 and TRBJ1-6; D gene unclear. Germline CDR1 reads SGHAT; CDR2 reads FQNNGV. CDR3 length: 13 amino acids. Trimming took 0 bases from V and 10 from J, leaving 7 bases between them. The CDR3 sequence: CASSLDRHSPLHF. CDR3 sequence (DNA): TGTGCCAGCAGCTTAGACAGGCACTCACCCCTCCACTTT.

The chain uses TRBV25-1 and TRBJ2-3, with 7 bases identical to TRBD2. CDR1 is MGHDK and CDR2 is SYGVNS in the germline V gene. The CDR3 loop spans 15 amino acids. V lost 3 bases to trimming and J lost 4 bases; unmatched junction nucleotides: 7. The CDR3 sequence: CASSERRGWADTQYF. CDR3 in DNA: TGTGCCAGCAGTGAGCGGCGGGGGTGGGCAGATACGCAGTATTTT.

Remarks on this clonotype: One end of the junction does not line up with germline, which may come from a read error. The rearrangement links TRBV7-7 to TRBJ2-3; no firm D call. CDR1 and CDR2 (germline): SSHAT, FNYEAQ (reference sequence). CDR3 size: 13 residues. The CDR3 is CASSLDGTDTQYF. The CDR3 DNA follows: TGTGCTAGCAGCTTAGACGGCACAGATACGCAGTATTTT.

This clonotype showed up just once. This rearrangement joins TRBV12-3 or TRBV12-4 to TRBJ1-2; D gene unclear. The germline V and J ends were trimmed by 5 bases and 10 bases, with 17 bases remaining between them. The CDR3 contains 13 residues. The CDR3 bases are TGTGCCAGCAGTCTCGACGGGCGACTAGCCTACACCTTC. It is translated as CASSLDGRLAYTF.

The J gene is TRBJ2-5, the V gene TRBV29-1; no firm D call. This CDR3 has 11 amino acids. Germline CDR1 and CDR2: SQVTM and ANQGSEA. Trimming took off 3 bases at V and 5 bases at J, with 7 bases between the two ends. CDR3 nucleotides: TGCAGCGTTGATATGCCTGAGACCCAGTACTTC. Protein sequence: CSVDMPETQYF.

V usage is TRBV24-1 and J usage is TRBJ2-1; the match to TRBD2 covers 11 bases. Germline V gene sequence: CDR1 KGHDR, CDR2 SFDVKD. The CDR3 extends over 16 amino acids. The ends lost 3 bases at V and 9 bases at J; junction bases unmatched: 9. The CDR3 is CATSDPSTSGGSEQFF. DNA for the CDR3: TGTGCCACCAGTGATCCTTCCACTAGCGGGGGAAGTGAGCAGTTCTTC.

The rearrangement links TRBV7-9 to TRBJ1-1; D possibly corresponds to TRBD1 (5 bases). Germline values: CDR1 SEHNR, CDR2 FQNEAQ (reference sequence). V gave up 3 bases and J gave up 1 base, with 12 bases separating them. The CDR3 covers 15 residues. DNA of the CDR3: TGTGCCAGCAGCTTCTCGGGCAGGGCGAACACTGAAGCTTTCTTT. Translation gives CASSFSGRANTEAFF.

This chain links TRBV14 with TRBJ2-5, with D perhaps TRBD1 (6 bases). With 1 base removed from V and 6 bases from J, the gap between germline ends came to 12 bases. The CDR3 has 14 amino acids. The germline V gene encodes CDR1 SGHDN and CDR2 FVKESK. The CDR3 bases are TGTGCCAGCAGCCAAGTTGCAGGGGCCAAGACCCAGTACTTC. It codes for CASSQVAGAKTQYF.

The chain's CDR3 is CASSLTETSSSYEQYF. CDR3 nucleotide sequence: TGTGCCAGCAGTTTAACCGAGACCTCAAGCTCCTACGAGCAGTACTTC. The chain recombines TRBV27 with TRBJ2-7; D uncertain. CDR3 size: 16 residues. V was shortened by 2 bases and J by 0 bases, with 14 bases between the two germline ends. The V gene's germline CDR1 is MNHEY and CDR2 SMNVEV (reference sequence).

CDR3 sequence reads: CSARIGGSNLDSPLHF. The CDR3 DNA follows: TGCAGTGCTAGAATTGGGGGCAGTAATCTTGATTCACCCCTCCACTTT. The chain employs TRBV20-1 and TRBJ1-6, with D tentatively TRBD1 (6 bases). With 2 bases removed from V and 8 bases from J, the gap between germline ends came to 19 bases. The CDR3 runs to 16 residues. Germline CDR1 reads DFQATT; CDR2 reads SNEGSKA (reference sequence).

The V call is TRBV9, the J call TRBJ2-1; maybe TRBD1 (5 bases). The germline V gene encodes CDR1 SGDLS and CDR2 YYNGEE. Deletions cut 6 bases from V and 6 bases from J, with 19 bases between. The CDR3 totals 15 residues. CDR3 sequence: CASTAAAAQGNEQFF. The CDR3, as DNA: TGTGCCAGCACAGCCGCGGCGGCGCAGGGCAATGAGCAGTTCTTC.

This clonotype has more than one count but fewer than ten. The CDR3 coding sequence is TGTGCCAGCAGCTTAGGGACAGGGCGGGAGACCCAGTACTTC. Its protein product is CASSLGTGRETQYF. This chain joins TRBV7-2 and TRBJ2-5; the match to TRBD1 covers 8 bases. Germline V gene sequence: CDR1 SGHTA, CDR2 FQGNSA. The CDR3 has 14 residues. V lost 1 base, J lost 5 bases, and 3 bases stayed unmatched.

The chain has TRBV14 and TRBJ2-7; D might be TRBD2 (5 bases). The germline V gene has CDR1 SGHDN and CDR2 FVKESK. The germline V and J ends were trimmed by 1 base and 5 bases, with 18 bases remaining between them. The length of the CDR3 is 16 residues. The CDR3 loop reads CASSQVSMVGVDEQYF. The CDR3 DNA is TGTGCCAGCAGCCAAGTTTCGATGGTCGGGGTAGACGAGCAGTACTTC.

This clonotype was seen once. J is TRBJ1-2 and V is TRBV7-2, with D tentatively TRBD1 (6 bases). V lost 3 bases and J lost 7, with 27 bases in between. Per germline, CDR1 SGHTA and CDR2 FQGNSA. The CDR3 sequence is 18 residues long. The CDR3 loop is CASSFRALVGGALSGYTF. The CDR3 DNA reads TGTGCCAGCAGCTTCCGGGCCCTAGTGGGGGGCGCGCTCTCTGGCTACACCTTC.

V gene TRBV6-5 combines with J gene TRBJ2-7, with TRBD2 matching over 10 bases. V lost 8 bases and J lost 2; bases outside the gene matches: 6. Germline CDR1 MNHEY, CDR2 SVGAGI. CDR3 length: 14 amino acids. In DNA form, the CDR3 reads TGTGCCAGCCGTCGGACTAGCGGAGCCTACGAGCAGTACTTC. This encodes CASRRTSGAYEQYF.

V usage is TRBV30 and J usage is TRBJ1-2; 7 positions agree with TRBD1. This CDR3 contains 13 residues. Germline V lookup: CDR1 GTSNPN, CDR2 SVGIG (reference sequence). V shed 5 bases and J 1 base; nucleotides not matched to a gene: 4. CDR3 residues: CAWGRQGNYGYTF. CDR3 nucleotide sequence: TGTGCCTGGGGTCGACAGGGTAACTATGGCTACACCTTC.

The chain recombines TRBV6-2 or TRBV6-3 with TRBJ2-7; D might be TRBD1 (5 bases). The V gene lost 2 bases and the J gene lost 3 bases, with 8 bases spanning the gap. CDR1 is MNHEY and CDR2 is SVGEGT in the germline V gene. The CDR3 loop spans 13 amino acids. In DNA form, the CDR3 reads TGTGCCAGCAGTTACGGGGCACGCTACGAGCAGTACTTC. Protein: CASSYGARYEQYF.

The chain is built from TRBV12-3 or TRBV12-4 and TRBJ1-1; D is unclear. V was shortened by 5 bases and J by 7 bases, with 5 bases between the two germline ends. The CDR3 runs to 10 residues. In DNA form, the CDR3 reads TGTGCCAGCAGTCCTGATGAAGCTTTCTTT. The encoded protein is CASSPDEAFF.

This chain uses TRBV12-3 or TRBV12-4 with TRBJ1-2; D unresolved. This CDR3 is built from 14 residues. V was cut by 2 bases and J by 3 bases, with 10 bases left in between. Written as DNA, the CDR3 is TGTGCCAGCAGTTTAATCGGGGTTCACTATGGCTACACCTTC. It encodes CASSLIGVHYGYTF.

This chain links TRBV6-2 or TRBV6-3 with TRBJ2-7, with TRBD1 matching over 8 bases. The trim removed 0 bases at V and 4 bases at J, leaving 5 bases unmatched. Germline V lookup: CDR1 MNHEY, CDR2 SVGEGT. This CDR3 is built from 15 residues. DNA for the CDR3: TGTGCCAGCAGTTACTCCCCAGGGGGCCAGTACGAGCAGTACTTC. Its protein product is CASSYSPGGQYEQYF.